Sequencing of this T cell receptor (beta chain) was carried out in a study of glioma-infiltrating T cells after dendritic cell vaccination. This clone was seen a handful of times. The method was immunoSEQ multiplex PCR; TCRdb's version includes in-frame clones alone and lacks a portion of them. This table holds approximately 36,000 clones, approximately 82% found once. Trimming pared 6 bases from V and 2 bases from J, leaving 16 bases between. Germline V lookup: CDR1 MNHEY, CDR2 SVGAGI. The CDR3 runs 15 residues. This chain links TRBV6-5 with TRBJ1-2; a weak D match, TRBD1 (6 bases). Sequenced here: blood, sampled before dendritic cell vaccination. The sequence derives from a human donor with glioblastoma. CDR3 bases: TGTGCCAGCAGCCCCCGCGGCAGGGGAAACTATGGCTACACCTTC. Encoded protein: CASSPRGRGNYGYTF.